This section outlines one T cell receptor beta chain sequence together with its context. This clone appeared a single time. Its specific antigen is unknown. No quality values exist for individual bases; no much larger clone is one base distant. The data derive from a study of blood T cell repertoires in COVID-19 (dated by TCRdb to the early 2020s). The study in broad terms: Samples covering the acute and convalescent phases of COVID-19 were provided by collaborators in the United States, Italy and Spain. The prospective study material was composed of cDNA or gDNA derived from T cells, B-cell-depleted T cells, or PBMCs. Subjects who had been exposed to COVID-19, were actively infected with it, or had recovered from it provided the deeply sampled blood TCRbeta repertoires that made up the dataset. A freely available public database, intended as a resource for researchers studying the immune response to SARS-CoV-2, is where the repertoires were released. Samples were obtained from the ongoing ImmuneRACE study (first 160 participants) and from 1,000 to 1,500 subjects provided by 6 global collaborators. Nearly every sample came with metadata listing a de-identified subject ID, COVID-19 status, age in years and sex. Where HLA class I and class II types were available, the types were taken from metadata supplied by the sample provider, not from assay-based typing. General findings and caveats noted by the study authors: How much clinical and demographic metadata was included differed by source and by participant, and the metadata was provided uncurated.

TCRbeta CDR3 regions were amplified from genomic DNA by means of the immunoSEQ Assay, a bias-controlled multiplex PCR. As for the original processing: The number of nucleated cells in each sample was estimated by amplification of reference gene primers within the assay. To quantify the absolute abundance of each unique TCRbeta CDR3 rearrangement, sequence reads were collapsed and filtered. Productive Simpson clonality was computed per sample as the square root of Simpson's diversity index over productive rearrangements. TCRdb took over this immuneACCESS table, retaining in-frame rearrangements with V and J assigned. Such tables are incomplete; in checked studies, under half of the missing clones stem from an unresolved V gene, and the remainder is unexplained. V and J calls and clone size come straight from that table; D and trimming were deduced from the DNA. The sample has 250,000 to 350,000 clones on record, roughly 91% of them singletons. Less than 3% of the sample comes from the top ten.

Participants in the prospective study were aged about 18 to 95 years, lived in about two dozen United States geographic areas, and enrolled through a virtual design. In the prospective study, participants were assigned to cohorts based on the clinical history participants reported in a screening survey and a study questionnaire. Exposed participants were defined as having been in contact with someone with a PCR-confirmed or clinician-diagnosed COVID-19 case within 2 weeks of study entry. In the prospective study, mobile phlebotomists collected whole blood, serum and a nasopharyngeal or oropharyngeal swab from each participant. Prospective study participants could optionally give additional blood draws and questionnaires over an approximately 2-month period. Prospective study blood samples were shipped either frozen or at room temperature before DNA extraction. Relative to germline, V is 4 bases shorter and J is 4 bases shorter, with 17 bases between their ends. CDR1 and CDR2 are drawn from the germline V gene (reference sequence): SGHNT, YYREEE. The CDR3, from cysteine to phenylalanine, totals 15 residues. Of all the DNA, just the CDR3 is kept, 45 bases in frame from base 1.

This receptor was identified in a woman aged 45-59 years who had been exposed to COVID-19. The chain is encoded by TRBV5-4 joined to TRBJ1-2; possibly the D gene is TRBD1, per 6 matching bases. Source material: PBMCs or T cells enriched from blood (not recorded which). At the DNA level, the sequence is TGTGCCAGCAGCCCCGGGACAACCCTGCCCTATGGCTACACCTTC. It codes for CASSPGTTLPYGYTF. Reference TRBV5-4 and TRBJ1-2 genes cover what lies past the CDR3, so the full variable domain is ETGVTQSPTHLIKTRGQQVTLRCSSQSGHNTVSWYQQALGQGPQFIFQYYREEENGRGNFPPRFSGLQFPNYSSELNVNALELDDSALYLCASSPGTTLPYGYTFGSGTRLTVV.